This section outlines one T cell receptor (beta chain) sequence together with its context. Its target is unknown. As for time point: after dendritic cell vaccination, including at tumor progression/relapse. This sample stems from a study of glioma-infiltrating T cells after dendritic cell vaccination. General study results and limits: Higher pretreatment TIL content predicted longer progression-free time and survival.

CDR1 and CDR2 from the germline V gene are LNHDA and SQIVND (reference sequence). With 5 bases removed from V and 5 bases from J, the gap between germline ends came to 12 bases. This CDR3 has 13 amino acids. The repertoire was sequenced with immunoSEQ multiplex PCR; TCRdb's copy has only in-frame clones and lacks some. The data show 75,000 to 95,000 clones, 80% to 90% seen once. The genes are TRBV19 and TRBJ2-5; a possible D gene is TRBD1 (5 bases). The clonotype comes from a human donor with glioblastoma. Sequencing was performed on blood, taken after dendritic cell vaccination. The CDR3 DNA reads TGTGCCAGTAGTCAAGGGGCAGGGGAGACCCAGTACTTC. Amino acids: CASSQGAGETQYF.